The rows below give T cell receptor beta chains drawn from one sample of a study of T-cell memory formation after mild COVID-19. Using its own MiXCR run on the 5' RACE reads, TCRdb lists one record per CDR3 protein. The data hold fewer than 600,000 distinct CDR3 sequences, with 20% to 25% observed a single time. Sequences were obtained from PBMCs or a T cell subset sorted from them (not recorded which). These receptors were obtained from an adult woman who had mild COVID-19 (a few samples of this study predate the infection). Cell type and time point are not known. Each CDR3 is given with its conserved first and last residue. The D gene is left open where the match is weak. Rows give clone size only sometimes, using once, few, many, or a class for an expanded clone.

TRBD1 | - | TRBJ2-1 | TRBV24-1 | TGTGCCACCAGTGATTCACAGGGGAATGAGCAGTTCTTC | CATSDSQGNEQFF
TRBD2 | - | TRBJ2-3 | TRBV5-1 | TGCGCCAGCAGCCCGGCTAGCGGCTATCTCACAGATACGCAGTATTTT | CASSPASGYLTDTQYF
- | few | TRBJ2-2 | TRBV4-2 | TGTGCCAGCAGCCAAGAAACCCTCGGGGGCCTTAACACCGGGGAGCTGTTTTTT | CASSQETLGGLNTGELFF
TRBD2 | few | TRBJ2-3 | TRBV5-1 | TGCGCCTCTCCAGGGCAGCGGGGACCCACAGATACGCAGTATTTT | CASPGQRGPTDTQYF
- | - | TRBJ2-7 | TRBV12-3/TRBV12-4 | TGTGCCAGCAGTTTTGGAGAGATGCAGTACTTC | CASSFGEMQYF
- | - | TRBJ1-2 | TRBV7-9 | TGTGCCAGCCTGCCAGGACAGTTAAATGGCTACACCTTC | CASLPGQLNGYTF
- | few | TRBJ1-2 | TRBV2 | TGTGCCAGCTCGGAGGGCCAGCCTTGGATGGGCTATGGCTACACCTTC | CASSEGQPWMGYGYTF
- | many | TRBJ2-2 | TRBV5-1 | TGCGCCAGCAGCTTGCGGGGGCGTACCCCCACCGCGAACACCGGGGAGCTGTTTTTT | CASSLRGRTPTANTGELFF
TRBD1 | - | TRBJ1-4 | TRBV9 | TGTGCCAGCAGCGCCAATATACGGACAGGGGAGTACAATGAAAAACTGTTTTTT | CASSANIRTGEYNEKLFF
- | once | TRBJ2-3 | TRBV5-4 | TGTGCCAGCAGCTTGGCCGGGCCTATAAGCACAGATACGCAGTATTTT | CASSLAGPISTDTQYF
- | - | TRBJ2-1 | TRBV7-2 | TGTGCCAGCAGCTTAGGACTAGATTGGTACAATGAGCAGTTCTTC | CASSLGLDWYNEQFF
- | - | TRBJ1-1 | TRBV14 | TGTGCCAGCAGCCTGTTAAGCGGGAACACTGAAGCTTTCTTT | CASSLLSGNTEAFF
TRBD1 | - | TRBJ1-4 | TRBV29-1 | TGCAGCGGATTTGCCCGGGACAGGGAACAAGAAAAACTGTTTTTT | CSGFARDREQEKLFF
TRBD1 | few | TRBJ1-6 | TRBV20-1 | TGCAGTGCTAGAGATTTGGACAGGGGGCCTTCACCCCTCCACTTT | CSARDLDRGPSPLHF
TRBD2 | few | TRBJ2-7 | TRBV7-2 | TGTGCCAGCAGCTTAGTGGGAGCGGGGATCGCCGAGCAGTACTTC | CASSLVGAGIAEQYF
TRBD2 | few | TRBJ2-1 | TRBV6-2/TRBV6-3 | TGTGCCAGCAGTTCGGGACTAGCGGGGAGCTCCTACAATGAGCAGTTCTTC | CASSSGLAGSSYNEQFF
- | few | TRBJ1-5 | TRBV7-9 | TGTGCCAGCAGCACGGACGGCAGCCCCAGCTCCCAGCATTTT | CASSTDGSPSSQHF
- | many | TRBJ2-7 | TRBV7-9 | TGTGCCAGCAGCTTAGGGGAATCCCCACACGAGCAGTACTTC | CASSLGESPHEQYF
TRBD1 | few | TRBJ1-2 | TRBV5-1 | TGCGCCAGCAGCTCCGGGGACAGGGGGAATGGCTACACCTTC | CASSSGDRGNGYTF
TRBD2 | few | TRBJ2-5 | TRBV23-1 | TGCGCCAGCAGTCAAACCTGGAGAAGGCGGGGGACCGTCTCAGAGGAGACCCAGTACTTC | CASSQTWRRRGTVSEETQYF
TRBD2 | few | TRBJ2-2 | TRBV6-2/TRBV6-3 | TGTGCCAGCAGTAGAATCGCCGGCCCGGGAGGAATGGGGACCGGGGAGCTGTTTTTT | CASSRIAGPGGMGTGELFF
- | - | TRBJ1-1 | TRBV20-1 | TGCAGGGGGCGGTGGGGCGCGAACACTGAAGCTTTCTTT | CRGRWGANTEAFF
- | - | TRBJ1-2 | TRBV6-1 | TGTGCCAGCAGCAAGGCCCCAGAAGCTAACTATGGCTACACCTTC | CASSKAPEANYGYTF
TRBD1 | - | TRBJ1-1 | TRBV18 | TGTGCCAGCTCACCACCCCTTACAGGGGGCAACACTGAAGCTTTCTTT | CASSPPLTGGNTEAFF
- | few | TRBJ2-7 | TRBV5-1 | TGCGCCAGCAGCTTGAGGCAGATAGGCGAGCAGTACTTC | CASSLRQIGEQYF
- | - | TRBJ2-7 | TRBV6-6 | TGTGCCAGCTCCACCGGGGCCTACTCTGTCTACGAGCAGTACTTC | CASSTGAYSVYEQYF
TRBD1 | - | TRBJ1-2 | TRBV5-1 | TGCGCCAGCAGCCAGCCGGGACAGGGAGGCTACACCTTC | CASSQPGQGGYTF
- | - | TRBJ2-3 | TRBV5-6 | TGTGCCAGCAGCAGGGCTACCGATAGCACAGATACGCAGTATTTT | CASSRATDSTDTQYF
TRBD1 | - | TRBJ1-6 | TRBV20-1 | TGCAGTGCTAGAGTGACAGGGGCAGGGAATTCACCCCTCCACTTT | CSARVTGAGNSPLHF